This T cell receptor beta chain was documented in a study of blood T cell repertoires in COVID-19. Profiling relied on immunoSEQ multiplex PCR, and the TCRdb table lists in-frame clones only, not all of them. Found here are some 300,000 clones, around 92% of them singletons; the top ten hold approximately 1.8%. The ends lost 3 bases at V and 3 bases at J; junction bases unmatched: 7. The length of the CDR3 is 15 residues. From germline, CDR1 is KGHSH and CDR2 LQKENI. The receptor was isolated from a woman in her 30s with COVID-19, enrolled during active disease. The specimen sequenced was peripheral blood. The gene calls are TRBV18 and TRBJ1-1; 7 nucleotides agree with TRBD1. The DNA for the CDR3 is TGTGCCAGCTCACCTTTACAGGGGTTTGACACTGAAGCTTTCTTT. Its translation: CASSPLQGFDTEAFF. Drawing the rest from reference TRBV18 and TRBJ1-1, the complete variable domain is NAGVMQNPRHLVRRRGQEARLRCSPMKGHSHVYWYRQLPEEGLKFMVYLQKENIIDESGMPKERFSAEFPKEGPSILRIQQVVRGDSAAYFCASSPLQGFDTEAFFGQGTRLTVV.